This T cell receptor beta chain stems from a study of T cells in Graves' hyperthyroidism and ophthalmopathy. The CDR3 spans 14 residues. Trimming left V 3 bases short and J 6 bases short, with 15 bases between. Germline V gene data show CDR1 as KGHSH and CDR2 as LQKENI. Stable hyperthyroidism: no ophthalmopathy progression over 18 months of follow-up. Patients aged 18 to 65 had newly diagnosed hyperthyroidism lasting under 2 months. What was amplified from RNA transcripts were TCR beta CDR3 regions. The TCR CDR3 first-round RT-PCR relied on the HTBI primer set. TCRdb analysed the multiplex PCR reads with MiXCR anew, one entry per CDR3 protein. The table lists about 560,000 distinct CDR3 sequences, 15% to 20% of them singletons, with roughly 18% in the top ten. This clonotype was recorded many times.

The origin of this receptor is a woman under 30 with Graves' hyperthyroidism. Sequencing was done on a sample of blood. This chain uses TRBV18 with TRBJ2-7, with D uncertain. For the CDR3, the DNA is TGTGCCAGCTCACCGCCGAATCTTGCCCCCGAGCAGTACTTC. Translating it yields CASSPPNLAPEQYF.